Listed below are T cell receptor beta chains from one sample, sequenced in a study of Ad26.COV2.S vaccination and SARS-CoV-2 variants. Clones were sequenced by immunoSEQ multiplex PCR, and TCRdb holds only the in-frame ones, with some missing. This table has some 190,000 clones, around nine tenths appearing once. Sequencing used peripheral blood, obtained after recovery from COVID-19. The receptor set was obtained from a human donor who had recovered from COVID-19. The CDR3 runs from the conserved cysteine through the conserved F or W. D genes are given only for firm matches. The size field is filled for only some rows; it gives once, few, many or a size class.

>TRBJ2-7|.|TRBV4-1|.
TGCGCCAGCGCGGGGCCCGACACCTACGAGCAGTACTTC
CASAGPDTYEQYF
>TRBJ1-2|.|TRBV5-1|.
TGCGCCAGCAGCTTGGTCGGGGTTGACATATTAGGCTACACCTTC
CASSLVGVDILGYTF
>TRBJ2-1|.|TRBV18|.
TGTGCCAGCTCACCCGGGGATGAGCAGTTCTTC
CASSPGDEQFF
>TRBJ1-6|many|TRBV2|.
TGTGCCAGCAGTGTAGACACATCCTATAATTCACCCCTCCACTTT
CASSVDTSYNSPLHF
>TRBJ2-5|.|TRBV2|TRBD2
TGTGCCAGCACCGGAACTAGCGGGGGGCAAGAGACCCAGTACTTC
CASTGTSGGQETQYF
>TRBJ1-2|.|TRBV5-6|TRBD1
TGTGCCAGCAGCTCCCGGGACAGGGGCTCCTATGGCTACACCTTC
CASSSRDRGSYGYTF
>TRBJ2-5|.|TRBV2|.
TGTGCCAGCAGTGAATTAGAAGGAGAGACCCAGTACTTC
CASSELEGETQYF
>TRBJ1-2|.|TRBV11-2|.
TGTGCCAGCAGCCCCGCAGGGCCTACGGGCTACACCTTC
CASSPAGPTGYTF
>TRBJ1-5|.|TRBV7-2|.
TGTGCCAGCAGCTTAGCCCAGGGCAATCAGCCCCAGCATTTT
CASSLAQGNQPQHF
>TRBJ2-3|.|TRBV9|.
TGTGCCAGCAGCGGAGTCGGAACTAGCACAGATACGCAGTATTTT
CASSGVGTSTDTQYF
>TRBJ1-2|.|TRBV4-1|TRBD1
TGCGCCAGCAGCCAAGAGGACAGGGACCCCCTCTATGGCTACACCTTC
CASSQEDRDPLYGYTF